These 20 T cell receptor beta chains originate from one sample sequenced in a study of human T cells and chemical hapten exposure. One entry per CDR3 protein results from TCRdb running MiXCR on the RACE reads. Here the sample spans more than 300,000 distinct CDR3 sequences, around 5% being singletons. Indicated time point: pre-sensitization, week 0. The treatment was: therapeutic diphenylcyclopropenone sensitization with weekly scalp DPC. The input for sequencing was whole blood, taken in connection with sensitization to the hapten diphenylcyclopropenone (DPC). The receptors come from a woman younger than 30 with alopecia areata. Some clones in this sample may be carry-over from other donors' samples.

The chain is built from TRBV7-3 and TRBJ2-3; D ambiguous. V lost 2 bases to trimming and J lost 0 bases, with 6 bases between them. The length of the CDR3 is 14 residues. Germline V gene lookup returns CDR1 SGHTA and CDR2 FQGTGA. CDR3 sequence reads: CASSLSRSTDTQYF. In DNA, the CDR3 is TGTGCCAGCAGCTTATCCAGGAGCACAGATACGCAGTATTTT.

This clonotype was recorded at least ten times. The CDR3 nucleotides read TGTGCCAGCAGTTTCCACAGGGGCGGTCAGCCCCAGCATTTT. Its protein is CASSFHRGGQPQHF. The chain has TRBV6-2 or TRBV6-3 and TRBJ1-5; 7 nucleotides align to TRBD1. This CDR3 is 14 amino acids long. Losses at the gene ends were 4 bases for V and 6 bases for J; bases not matched to a gene: 6. Germline V gives CDR1 MNHEY, CDR2 SVGEGT.

At least ten counts were recorded for this clonotype. V gene TRBV7-8 combines with J gene TRBJ1-5; 9 nucleotides line up with TRBD1. In germline, CDR1 is SGHVS, CDR2 FQNEAQ. V was clipped by 6 bases and J by 5 bases; unmatched bases: 11. This CDR3 has 16 residues. The CDR3 here is CASRDELTGGDQPQHF. The CDR3 nucleotides read TGTGCCAGCAGAGACGAATTAACAGGGGGCGATCAGCCCCAGCATTTT.

This clonotype came up many times. The chain is built from TRBV20-1 and TRBJ2-7; no definite D call. The V gene lost 2 bases and the J gene lost 3 bases, with 11 bases spanning the gap. The CDR3 covers 13 residues. Germline V lookup: CDR1 DFQATT, CDR2 SNEGSKA (reference sequence). CDR3 amino acids: CSARLLDGYEQYF. CDR3 nucleotide sequence: TGCAGTGCTAGATTATTGGACGGCTACGAGCAGTACTTC.

The chain carries TRBV27 and TRBJ1-1; D call uncertain. The V gene lost 3 bases and the J gene lost 4 bases, with 18 bases spanning the gap. The CDR3 consists of 16 residues. Looked up from germline, CDR1 is MNHEY and CDR2 is SMNVEV (reference sequence). The CDR3 coding sequence is TGTGCCAGCAGTTTTCGTCCTCGCAGTCGAAGCACTGAAGCTTTCTTT. It translates to CASSFRPRSRSTEAFF.

The chain employs TRBV3-1 and TRBJ2-1; weak D call: TRBD2 (5 bases). The CDR3 is made up of 11 amino acids. CDR1 and CDR2 (germline): LGHDT, YNNKEL (reference sequence). Trimming took off 6 bases at V and 10 bases at J, with 10 bases between the two ends. CDR3 DNA sequence: TGTGCCAGCAGTCAAAGACTAGAGCAGTTCTTC. It specifies CASSQRLEQFF.

The chain uses TRBV3-1 and TRBJ2-2; D ambiguous. This CDR3 is 15 amino acids long. Trimming stripped 2 bases from V and 3 bases from J, with 10 bases between. Germline loops: CDR1 LGHDT, CDR2 YNNKEL (reference sequence). The CDR3 DNA reads as TGTGCCAGCAGCCAACCTTGGAAGCACACCGGGGAGCTGTTTTTT. It codes for CASSQPWKHTGELFF.

Ten or more counts support this clonotype. The rearrangement links TRBV29-1 to TRBJ1-5; D gene ambiguous. The CDR3 totals 11 residues. Per the germline V gene, CDR1 is SQVTM and CDR2 is ANQGSEA. Trimming stripped 8 bases from V and 14 bases from J, with 19 bases between. The CDR3 protein is CSSHDRLLEHF. CDR3 in DNA: TGCAGCTCTCACGACCGGCTTTTAGAGCATTTT. The variable domain in full, completed from reference TRBV29-1 and TRBJ1-5, reads SAVISQKPSRDICQRGTSLTIQCQVDSQVTMMFWYRQQPGQSLTLIATANQGSEATYESGFVIDKFPISRPNLTFSTLTVSNMSPEDSSIYLCSSHDRLLEHFGDGTRLSIL.

This clonotype has only a few counts. This chain links TRBV7-2 with TRBJ1-5, with unresolved D. The CDR3 totals 14 residues. Germline CDR1 is SGHTA and CDR2 is FQGNSA. The V end was cut by 3 bases, the J end by 0 bases, with 6 bases between. The chain's CDR3 is CASSFGDSNQPQHF. CDR3 nucleotides: TGTGCCAGCAGCTTTGGGGATAGCAATCAGCCCCAGCATTTT.

The chain is built from TRBV20-1 and TRBJ2-3, with 13 bases that match TRBD2. The CDR3 is 16 residues long. The J segment lost 2 bases and the V segment lost 1 base, leaving 3 bases of the junction unmatched. Per germline, CDR1 DFQATT and CDR2 SNEGSKA (reference sequence). The CDR3 protein is CSARGGLAGATDTQYF. The CDR3 region has the DNA TGCAGTGCTAGAGGTGGACTAGCGGGGGCCACAGATACGCAGTATTTT.

This clonotype was seen a single time. The J gene is TRBJ1-1, the V gene TRBV5-1, with TRBD1 matching over 9 bases. V was clipped by 3 bases and J by 5 bases; unmatched bases: 8. The CDR3 extends over 15 amino acids. The germline V gene encodes CDR1 SGHRS and CDR2 YFSETQ. CDR3 sequence: CASSYTGGLGTEAFF. CDR3 bases: TGCGCCAGCAGCTACACAGGGGGCTTGGGGACTGAAGCTTTCTTT.

This clonotype occurred many times. This CDR3 reads CASTLADSGNTIYF. In DNA form, the CDR3 reads TGTGCCAGCACGCTGGCGGACTCTGGAAACACCATATATTTT. The J gene is TRBJ1-3, the V gene TRBV28, with D uncertain. Germline CDR1 is MDHEN and CDR2 is SYDVKM. This CDR3 is built from 14 residues. V lost 7 bases and J 0 bases, leaving 10 bases between the germline ends.

The chain has TRBV2 and TRBJ2-3; D ambiguous. The CDR3 runs to 12 residues. Germline V gives CDR1 SNHLY, CDR2 FYNNEI. With 4 bases removed from V and 7 bases from J, the gap between germline ends came to 9 bases. The CDR3 reads CASSGNFHTQYF. The DNA of the CDR3 is TGTGCCAGCAGTGGAAACTTTCATACGCAGTATTTT.

This clonotype was picked up a small number of times. CDR3 in DNA: TGTGCCAGCAGCTTTGGCCCCTACCATAGCAATCAGCCCCAGCATTTT. This codes for CASSFGPYHSNQPQHF. This chain links TRBV7-9 with TRBJ1-5; no reliable D call. Germline lookup yields CDR1 SEHNR and CDR2 FQNEAQ (reference sequence). Between the trimmed V and J ends, which lost 3 bases and 0 bases, there was a span of 12 bases. CDR3 length: 16 amino acids.

J is TRBJ2-6 and V is TRBV20-1; possible D gene TRBD2, 6 bases. The V gene lost 6 bases and the J gene lost 3 bases, with 18 bases spanning the gap. The germline V gene encodes CDR1 DFQATT and CDR2 SNEGSKA (reference sequence). This CDR3 is built from 16 residues. Here the CDR3 DNA reads TGCAGTGCGGTACTGCTAGGGGAGGATGGGGCCAACGTCCTGACTTTC. Its translation: CSAVLLGEDGANVLTF.

In its sample, this clonotype was seen a few times. This chain uses TRBV4-2 with TRBJ2-2, with TRBD1 matching over 11 bases. CDR1 is LGHNA and CDR2 is YNFKEQ in the germline V gene. The CDR3 length is 18 residues. The junction had 7 bases not matched to a gene; V was cut back by 4 bases and J by 0 bases. For the CDR3, the DNA is TGTGCCAGCAGCCTGGGACAGGGGGAGAAATCGAACACCGGGGAGCTGTTTTTT. Translated, it gives CASSLGQGEKSNTGELFF.

The rearrangement uses TRBV20-1 and TRBJ2-3; D is unresolved. The ends were cut back, 0 bases at V and 6 bases at J, with 19 bases in the middle. The CDR3 length is 16 residues. The germline V gene has CDR1 DFQATT and CDR2 SNEGSKA (reference sequence). This CDR3 is CSARDRIAAHMDTQYF. CDR3 in DNA: TGCAGTGCTAGAGATAGGATTGCGGCCCACATGGATACGCAGTATTTT.

The V call is TRBV5-1, the J call TRBJ2-3; no clear D. This CDR3 has 14 residues. Trimming shortened V by 0 bases and J by 4 bases, and 9 bases separated the two germline ends. Germline V gives CDR1 SGHRS, CDR2 YFSETQ. The CDR3 region has the DNA TGCGCCAGCAGCTTGGATTTTGGCTCAGATACGCAGTATTTT. This encodes CASSLDFGSDTQYF. The entire variable domain, with the rest obtained from reference TRBV5-1 and TRBJ2-3, is as follows: KAGVTQTPRYLIKTRGQQVTLSCSPISGHRSVSWYQQTPGQGLQFLFEYFSETQRNKGNFPGRFSGRQFSNSRSEMNVSTLELGDSALYLCASSLDFGSDTQYFGPGTRLTVL.

This clonotype came up many times. The chain uses TRBV5-5 and TRBJ1-2; D is unresolved. There are 13 residues in the CDR3. Per the germline V gene, CDR1 is SGHKS and CDR2 is YYEKEE (reference sequence). V was pared by 5 bases and J by 3 bases, with 11 bases between. The chain's CDR3 is CASSYTEDYGYTF. CDR3 bases: TGTGCCAGCAGTTATACAGAAGACTATGGCTACACCTTC.

With respect to this clonotype: One junction end disagrees with the germline gene, perhaps due to a read error. The genes are TRBV7-2 and TRBJ2-5; 8 nucleotides line up with TRBD2. The germline CDR1 and CDR2 sequences are SGHTA and FQGNSA. The CDR3 covers 17 residues. The CDR3 reads CASSLNALRTSRQTQHF. The CDR3 DNA sequence: TGTGCCAGCAGCTTAAACGCTCTGAGGACTAGCCGGCAGACCCAGCACTTC.